Each of the 14 T cell receptor beta chains below was sequenced from the same sample in a study of neurological immune-mediated disorders. TCRdb re-derived calls from the 5' RACE reads in MiXCR, one entry per CDR3 protein. Of roughly 56,000 distinct CDR3 sequences in the sample, about an eighth were seen once. The sequenced sample was PBMCs. The receptor set was obtained from a man in his sixties in good health.

The chain combines TRBV7-2 with TRBJ1-6; D remains ambiguous. Germline CDR1 is SGHTA and CDR2 is FQGNSA. The CDR3 consists of 16 residues. V gave up 5 bases and J gave up 7 bases, with 18 bases separating them. The CDR3 region is CASSQDSTTMNSPLHF. Written as DNA, the CDR3 is TGTGCCAGCAGCCAGGACTCTACCACCATGAATTCACCCCTCCACTTT.

The sample holds many counts of this clonotype. The chain uses TRBV28 and TRBJ2-7, with TRBD1 identical over 9 bases. CDR1 and CDR2 (germline): MDHEN, SYDVKM. The CDR3 totals 14 residues. V shed 9 bases and J 7 bases; nucleotides not matched to a gene: 13. This chain's CDR3 is CASMGQGIAKEQYF. DNA of the CDR3: TGTGCCAGTATGGGACAGGGAATTGCGAAAGAGCAGTACTTC.

This clonotype was recorded many times. This chain joins TRBV18 and TRBJ1-3; 8 positions agree with TRBD1. Germline V CDR1 and CDR2: KGHSH, LQKENI. This CDR3 has 16 amino acids. V shed 3 bases and J 0 bases; nucleotides not matched to a gene: 4. The CDR3 sequence: CASSPSTGASGNTIYF. CDR3 sequence (DNA): TGTGCCAGCTCACCCTCGACAGGGGCCTCTGGAAACACCATATATTTT.

This clonotype was recorded many times. V gene TRBV6-5 combines with J gene TRBJ2-3; a weak D match, TRBD2 (5 bases). Germline CDR1 and CDR2: MNHEY and SVGAGI. The CDR3 is made up of 16 amino acids. Trimming removed 4 bases from V and 1 base from J, with 15 bases in between. The CDR3 DNA reads TGTGCCAGCAGTTCAGAAGCCTTGCGGGGCACAGATACGCAGTATTTT. Residues: CASSSEALRGTDTQYF.

There are many counts of this clonotype. The gene calls are TRBV4-3 and TRBJ1-1; D is ambiguous. Germline values: CDR1 LGHNA, CDR2 YSLEER. The V end was cut by 4 bases, the J end by 1 base, with 7 bases between. The CDR3 has 13 residues. The CDR3 loop is CASSPRGNTEAFF. For the CDR3, the DNA is TGCGCCAGCAGCCCCCGTGGGAACACTGAAGCTTTCTTT.

This clonotype was picked up many times. The V and J genes are TRBV20-1 and TRBJ2-1; maybe TRBD1 (6 bases). V lost 2 bases and J 6 bases, leaving 11 bases between the germline ends. The CDR3 length is 13 residues. Looked up from germline, CDR1 is DFQATT and CDR2 is SNEGSKA (reference sequence). The CDR3 loop is CSARFNRVNEQFF. In DNA, the CDR3 is TGCAGTGCTAGATTTAACAGGGTCAATGAGCAGTTCTTC.

This clonotype has a count of ten or more. V and J are TRBV6-5 and TRBJ1-5, with D possibly matching TRBD1 (6 bases). V lost 8 bases, J lost 0 bases, and 17 bases lay in between. The CDR3 totals 16 residues. Germline V CDR1 and CDR2: MNHEY, SVGAGI. The CDR3 nucleotides read TGTGCCAGCGCCCACACGGGGGGCCATAGCAATCAGCCCCAGCATTTT. It yields the protein CASAHTGGHSNQPQHF.

This clonotype has a handful of counts. V gene TRBV7-2 combines with J gene TRBJ1-2; D is ambiguous. The germline CDR1 and CDR2 sequences are SGHTA and FQGNSA. The CDR3 is 15 residues long. V was pared by 1 base and J by 4 bases, with 13 bases between. As DNA, the CDR3 is TGTGCCAGCAGCTTAGTTTCGGCGTGGACCTATGGCTACACCTTC. It specifies CASSLVSAWTYGYTF.

The chain has TRBV7-2 and TRBJ2-5; unclear D gene. This CDR3 is built from 18 residues. Deletions cut 5 bases from V and 4 bases from J, with 26 bases between. Germline V gene sequence: CDR1 SGHTA, CDR2 FQGNSA. DNA of the CDR3: TGTGCCAGCAGCCTAGGGTTACACGGCCGTTTGATGGGAGAGACCCAGTACTTC. Encoded protein: CASSLGLHGRLMGETQYF.

This clonotype has at least ten counts. The chain combines TRBV12-3 or TRBV12-4 with TRBJ1-2; perhaps TRBD1 as D (6 bases). This CDR3 is 14 amino acids long. V was clipped by 6 bases and J by 4 bases, with 15 bases between them. Here the CDR3 reads CASSRDMLLYGYTF. The CDR3 bases are TGTGCCAGCAGCCGGGACATGCTCCTCTATGGCTACACCTTC.

This clonotype appeared many times. This chain links TRBV9 with TRBJ1-5; no definite D call. V was clipped by 3 bases and J by 7 bases, with 17 bases between them. The CDR3 length is 15 residues. Germline CDR1 is SGDLS and CDR2 is YYNGEE. CDR3 sequence (DNA): TGTGCCAGCAGCGGGACTCCATCCGTCGGGCAGCCCCAGCATTTT. This codes for CASSGTPSVGQPQHF.

This clonotype was counted ten times or more. J is TRBJ2-5 and V is TRBV7-3, with D possibly TRBD2 on 5 matching bases. The CDR3 is 15 residues long. V dropped 5 bases and J dropped 0 bases, with 13 bases sitting between them. Germline V gene sequence: CDR1 SGHTA, CDR2 FQGTGA. The CDR3 loop reads CASSPLAGNQETQYF. CDR3 DNA: TGTGCCAGCAGCCCCCTCGCCGGGAACCAAGAGACCCAGTACTTC.

To note about this clonotype: The germline gene is not matched at one end of the junction; a read error may be the cause. CDR3 DNA sequence: TGCAGTGTTAGAGGCCCAGGGTATCGGGACTATGGCTACACCTTC. It codes for CSVRGPGYRDYGYTF. The chain employs TRBV20-1 and TRBJ1-2; tentatively, D is TRBD1 (5 bases). Germline-derived CDR1 and CDR2 are DFQATT and SNEGSKA (reference sequence). The CDR3 consists of 15 residues.

This clonotype occurred many times. V is TRBV7-2 and J is TRBJ1-5; D perhaps matches TRBD1 (6 bases). V lost 3 bases, J lost 2 bases, and 11 bases lay in between. The CDR3 extends over 15 amino acids. The germline V gene has CDR1 SGHTA and CDR2 FQGNSA. CDR3 bases: TGTGCCAGCAGCTTGGACAGTGGGGGCAATCAGCCCCAGCATTTT. Translating it yields CASSLDSGGNQPQHF.